Listed below are T cell receptor beta chains from one sample, sequenced in a study of blood T cell repertoires in COVID-19. Measured with immunoSEQ multiplex PCR; TCRdb has only the in-frame clones, and not every one. The table shows approximately 100,000 clones, with about 90% occurring only once. Sequenced sample: peripheral blood. These receptors all stem from a man between 50 and 59 years old in a cohort sampled during active COVID-19. The CDR3 runs from the conserved cysteine through the conserved F or W. The D gene is left open where the match is weak. Not every row has a clone size; where given, it reads once, few, many or a size class.

TRBJ2-5 . TRBV11-2 . CASSSSAGRAETQYF TGTGCCAGCAGCAGCTCAGCGGGTAGGGCAGAGACCCAGTACTTC
TRBJ2-5 . TRBV7-2 . CASSLVGRRDSGYQETQYF TGTGCCAGCAGCTTAGTGGGGAGGCGCGACAGTGGGTACCAAGAGACCCAGTACTTC
TRBJ2-7 . TRBV6-2/TRBV6-3 . CASSYSIRPGMIFDYEQYF TGTGCCAGCAGTTACTCGATTCGGCCAGGGATGATCTTTGACTACGAGCAGTACTTC
TRBJ1-1 . TRBV10-2 . CASSRQAGRYTEAFF TGCGCCAGTAGCCGCCAGGCAGGGAGGTACACTGAAGCTTTCTTT
TRBJ1-4 . TRBV6-5 . CASRERNEKLFF TGTGCCAGCAGGGAGAGGAATGAAAAACTGTTTTTT
TRBJ2-2 . TRBV24-1 . CATSGGSGRGNTGELFF TGTGCCACCAGTGGGGGTAGCGGCCGCGGGAACACCGGGGAGCTGTTTTTT
TRBJ1-2 . TRBV27 TRBD1 CATRTGRYGYTF TGTGCCACCCGGACAGGGCGCTATGGCTACACCTTC
TRBJ2-7 . TRBV10-1 TRBD1 CASDPGTAVYEQYF TGCGCCAGCGATCCGGGGACAGCCGTTTACGAGCAGTACTTC
TRBJ1-1 many TRBV10-2 . CASGIRVNTEAFF TGCGCCAGCGGTATCCGGGTGAACACTGAAGCTTTCTTT
TRBJ2-5 . TRBV7-8 . CASRHTTGTWGTQYF TGTGCCAGCAGACACACCACAGGGACCTGGGGGACCCAGTACTTC
TRBJ2-1 once TRBV5-4 TRBD2 CASSQGLAGAHNEQFF TGTGCCAGCAGCCAGGGACTAGCGGGGGCCCACAATGAGCAGTTCTTC
TRBJ1-5 . TRBV7-8 . CASSLAMAGRQPQHF TGTGCCAGCAGCTTAGCGATGGCAGGGAGGCAGCCCCAGCATTTT
TRBJ2-5 once TRBV27 TRBD2 CATKAGWAETQYF TGTGCCACCAAAGCGGGGTGGGCGGAGACCCAGTACTTC
TRBJ1-2 . TRBV6-4 TRBD1 CASSAIPSGTGHYGYTF TGTGCCAGCAGTGCCATTCCGTCCGGGACAGGACACTATGGCTACACCTTC
TRBJ2-4 once TRBV6-1 . CASSDPGHGAKNIQYF TGTGCCAGCAGTGACCCGGGACATGGAGCCAAAAACATTCAGTACTTC
TRBJ2-5 few TRBV2 TRBD1 CASSRDREETQYF TGTGCCAGCAGCCGGGACAGGGAAGAGACCCAGTACTTC
TRBJ2-1 . TRBV7-2 TRBD2 CASRVDGGGSYNEQFF TGTGCCAGCAGGGTGGACGGGGGGGGTTCCTACAATGAGCAGTTCTTC
TRBJ2-2 . TRBV6-6 . CASSYDKNTGELFF TGTGCCAGCAGTTACGACAAGAACACCGGGGAGCTGTTTTTT
TRBJ2-2 . TRBV4-2 . CASSQDRENTGELFF TGTGCCAGCAGCCAAGACAGGGAGAACACCGGGGAGCTGTTTTTT